What follows is one TCR beta chain and its context. Libraries were prepared by immunoSEQ multiplex PCR; TCRdb keeps only in-frame clonotypes and omits some of them. The sample yields more than 150,000 clones, 70% to 80% seen once. These data belong to a study of blood T cell repertoires in COVID-19. Study in general: Nucleic acid was either cDNA or gDNA, and it came from T cells, B-cell-depleted T cells, or PBMCs.

Participants came from roughly 23 US areas, aged about 18 to 95 years. Participant reports of clinical history set cohort assignment. Germline CDR1 and CDR2: LNHDA and SQIVND (reference sequence). The CDR3 spans 17 residues. The V and J ends lost 5 bases and 1 base, in that order; junction bases with no gene match: 8. Sequenced input: PBMCs or T cells enriched from blood (not recorded which). J is TRBJ2-6 and V is TRBV19; TRBD1 agrees at 7 bases. The clonotype was recovered from a man between 60 and 75 years old who had been exposed to COVID-19. As DNA, the CDR3 is TGTGCCAGTAGTGCCTCCCGACAGGGATCTGGGGCCAACGTCCTGACTTTC. This sequence encodes CASSASRQGSGANVLTF.